This TCR beta chain stems from a study of shared clonotypes between healthy human individuals. Germline CDR1 reads SGHRS; CDR2 reads YFSETQ. The CDR3 spans 14 residues. With 3 bases clipped from V and 7 bases from J, the junction kept 5 bases outside the gene matches. Using immunoSEQ multiplex PCR, the repertoire was profiled, and TCRdb retains in-frame clones only, with some absent. The data contain 2 million to 2.5 million clones, 92% of them singletons. The chain has TRBV5-1 and TRBJ2-1; 9 bases line up with TRBD1. Sequenced input: naive CD4+ T cells from PBMCs. Stated subset: CD45RA+ positively selected. This receptor was taken from a man younger than 35 in good health. Some clones in this sample may be carry-over from other donors' samples. The CDR3 sequence: CASSWETGGNEQFF. In nucleotides, the CDR3 is TGCGCCAGCAGCTGGGAGACAGGGGGGAATGAGCAGTTCTTC.